The 26 T cell receptor beta chains given below trace back to one sample, sequenced in a study of T cell changes during pregnancy in multiple sclerosis. Assay: immunoSEQ multiplex PCR; the TCRdb copy retains only in-frame clones and omits some. The table records approximately 57,000 clones, around 90% of them present only once. The sequencing used CD4+ T cells from peripheral blood mononuclear cells, collected in the second trimester of pregnancy. These receptors were obtained from a female donor with multiple sclerosis, enrolled in a pregnancy study.

This chain joins TRBV7-2 and TRBJ2-5; 9 bases are shared with TRBD2. V dropped 0 bases and J dropped 2; count of bases not matched to a gene: 7. Germline V CDR1 and CDR2: SGHTA, FQGNSA. The CDR3 is made up of 17 amino acids. The CDR3 coding sequence is TGTGCCAGCAGCTTAGCGCGGGGGGGTGGTGGTCAAGAGACCCAGTACTTC. This gives the protein CASSLARGGGGQETQYF.

The V call is TRBV2, the J call TRBJ1-2; TRBD1 matches at 7 bases. Germline V gene lookup returns CDR1 SNHLY and CDR2 FYNNEI. The CDR3 is made up of 17 amino acids. Trimming took 7 bases from V and 1 from J; bases not matched to a gene: 15. The chain's CDR3 is CASTPRTGSPGNYGYTF. The CDR3 nucleotides read TGTGCCAGCACTCCTCGGACAGGATCCCCCGGTAACTATGGCTACACCTTC. Looking up the rest from reference TRBV2 and TRBJ1-2 gives the full variable domain: EPEVTQTPSHQVTQMGQEVILRCVPISNHLYFYWYRQILGQKVEFLVSFYNNEISEKSEIFDDQFSVERPDGSNFTLKIRSTKLEDSAMYFCASTPRTGSPGNYGYTFGSGTRLTVV.

This chain connects TRBV28 to TRBJ2-6; D call uncertain. This CDR3 contains 15 residues. Trimming left V 3 bases short and J 0 bases short, with 6 bases between. Germline CDR1 MDHEN, CDR2 SYDVKM. Here the CDR3 DNA reads TGTGCCAGCAGTTTCTCAGTCTCTGGGGCCAACGTCCTGACTTTC. Translation: CASSFSVSGANVLTF.

The rearrangement joins TRBV7-3 to TRBJ2-3; D ambiguous. CDR3 length: 13 residues. Per germline, CDR1 SGHTA and CDR2 FQGTGA. V was shortened by 5 bases and J by 5 bases, with 11 bases between the two germline ends. The CDR3 is CASSPSPGDTQYF. The CDR3, as DNA: TGTGCCAGCAGCCCCAGCCCAGGAGATACGCAGTATTTT.

This chain links TRBV18 with TRBJ2-1, with TRBD1 matching over 12 bases. The V gene end was trimmed by 0 bases and the J gene end by 5 bases; junction bases not matched to a gene: 8. The CDR3 runs 18 residues. Germline V gives CDR1 KGHSH, CDR2 LQKENI. Here the CDR3 reads CASSPPQGTGGENNEQFF. The DNA for the CDR3 is TGTGCCAGCTCACCACCTCAGGGGACAGGGGGCGAGAACAATGAGCAGTTCTTC.

The chain combines TRBV5-1 with TRBJ2-5, with D perhaps matching TRBD2 (6 bases). Trimming left V 7 bases short and J 4 bases short, with 14 bases between. Germline V CDR1 and CDR2: SGHRS, YFSETQ. The CDR3 is 13 residues long. CDR3 coding DNA: TGCGCCAGCGGAGGGACTTCGGGAGAGACCCAGTACTTC. Protein sequence: CASGGTSGETQYF.

This clone was found once. The chain combines TRBV6-5 with TRBJ2-2; 7 nucleotides match TRBD2. Germline loops: CDR1 MNHEY, CDR2 SVGAGI. V gave up 0 bases and J gave up 3 bases; unmatched junction bases: 4. This CDR3 comprises 16 residues. CDR3 amino acids: CASSYSGLADTGELFF. DNA of the CDR3: TGTGCCAGCAGTTACTCGGGCCTAGCGGACACCGGGGAGCTGTTTTTT.

The CDR3 spells CASSQVGGTELNTEAFF. The CDR3 DNA reads as TGTGCCAGCAGCCAAGTTGGAGGGACAGAACTAAACACTGAAGCTTTCTTT. V and J are TRBV4-2 and TRBJ1-1, with 7 bases matching TRBD1. The CDR3 loop spans 17 amino acids. V dropped 1 base and J dropped 2; count of bases not matched to a gene: 10. Germline V gene lookup returns CDR1 LGHNA and CDR2 YNFKEQ.

This rearrangement joins TRBV2 to TRBJ2-2; possible D gene TRBD1, 6 bases. CDR1 SNHLY and CDR2 FYNNEI come from the germline V gene. CDR3 length: 14 amino acids. Trimming pared 4 bases from V and 4 bases from J, leaving 10 bases between. In nucleotides, the CDR3 is TGTGCCAGCAGTGTTAGAGGGGGCACCGGGGAGCTGTTTTTT. Its translation is CASSVRGGTGELFF.

This sequence joins TRBV19 and TRBJ2-1, with 8 bases that match TRBD1. In germline, CDR1 is LNHDA, CDR2 SQIVND (reference sequence). Trimming removed 1 base from V and 4 bases from J; junction bases left unmatched: 6. The CDR3 extends over 16 amino acids. Here the CDR3 DNA reads TGTGCCAGTAGTATAGGTGCAGGGGGCTCTTACAATGAGCAGTTCTTC. Protein product: CASSIGAGGSYNEQFF. The entire variable domain, with the rest obtained from reference TRBV19 and TRBJ2-1, is as follows: DGGITQSPKYLFRKEGQNVTLSCEQNLNHDAMYWYRQDPGQGLRLIYYSQIVNDFQKGDIAEGYSVSREKKESFPLTVTSAQKNPTAFYLCASSIGAGGSYNEQFFGPGTRLTVL.

The chain recombines TRBV18 with TRBJ1-4; a possible D gene is TRBD1 (5 bases). The CDR3 has 13 amino acids. Between the trimmed V and J ends, which lost 2 bases and 5 bases, there was a span of 6 bases. The germline V gene encodes CDR1 KGHSH and CDR2 LQKENI. As DNA, the CDR3 is TGTGCCAGCTCACCAGACAGCAATGAAAAACTGTTTTTT. Its translation: CASSPDSNEKLFF.

The gene calls are TRBV10-3 and TRBJ1-1; D is unclear. V lost 5 bases to trimming and J lost 3 bases, with 10 bases between them. This CDR3 region has 13 residues. The germline V gene encodes CDR1 ENHRY and CDR2 SYGVKD. CDR3 sequence (DNA): TGTGCCATCAGTCCGACACCAGACACTGAAGCTTTCTTT. Its translation: CAISPTPDTEAFF.

The chain uses TRBV28 and TRBJ2-7, with D possibly matching TRBD2 (7 bases). V lost 2 bases to trimming and J lost 12 bases, with 23 bases between them. The CDR3 totals 15 residues. In germline, CDR1 is MDHEN, CDR2 SYDVKM. The CDR3 nucleotides read TGTGCCAGCAGTTTAGGTCAACCCGGGGGGCGAGGGCCGTACTTC. It encodes CASSLGQPGGRGPYF.

The genes are TRBV19 and TRBJ1-1, with 11 bases identical to TRBD1. This CDR3 has 17 amino acids. Losses at the gene ends were 4 bases for V and 3 bases for J; bases not matched to a gene: 10. Germline-derived CDR1 and CDR2 are LNHDA and SQIVND (reference sequence). The CDR3 coding sequence is TGTGCCAGTAGTACCCGGACAGGGGGCGTGGAGGACACTGAAGCTTTCTTT. It yields the protein CASSTRTGGVEDTEAFF.

A few counts support this clone. J is TRBJ1-5 and V is TRBV19; 7 bases agree with TRBD1. From germline, CDR1 is LNHDA and CDR2 SQIVND (reference sequence). The CDR3 contains 14 residues. Trimming at V came to 6 bases and at J to 5 bases, leaving 7 bases not matched to a gene. The CDR3 DNA follows: TGTGCCAGTAGGGAGACAGGGACATATCAGCCCCAGCATTTT. The encoded protein is CASRETGTYQPQHF. Complete variable domain (other parts from reference TRBV19 and TRBJ1-5): DGGITQSPKYLFRKEGQNVTLSCEQNLNHDAMYWYRQDPGQGLRLIYYSQIVNDFQKGDIAEGYSVSREKKESFPLTVTSAQKNPTAFYLCASRETGTYQPQHFGDGTRLSIL.

The V and J genes are TRBV6-6 and TRBJ2-1; TRBD2 aligns across 8 bases. V lost 5 bases and J lost 6; bases outside the gene matches: 12. This CDR3 spans 16 amino acids. Germline CDR1 is MNHNY and CDR2 is SVGAGI (reference sequence). The CDR3 region is CASSSSPGGKVNEQFF. In nucleotides, the CDR3 is TGTGCCAGCAGTAGCTCACCGGGGGGGAAGGTCAATGAGCAGTTCTTC.

The chain has TRBV27 and TRBJ2-1; 10 bases match TRBD2. Trimming removed 4 bases from V and 7 bases from J; junction bases left unmatched: 10. This CDR3 has 16 amino acids. Germline CDR1 MNHEY, CDR2 SMNVEV (reference sequence). The CDR3 bases are TGTGCCAGCAGTTACCGCAGCGGGAGGGGAGGGAATGAGCAGTTCTTC. Protein product: CASSYRSGRGGNEQFF.

Here the CDR3 DNA reads TGTGCCAGTACACCTAGCGGGAGCGCTACCGGGGAGCTGTTTTTT. Encoded protein: CASTPSGSATGELFF. The chain employs TRBV19 and TRBJ2-2; 10 bases are a match to TRBD2. CDR1 LNHDA and CDR2 SQIVND come from the germline V gene (reference sequence). V was pared by 7 bases and J by 5 bases, with 7 bases of the junction left unmatched. There are 15 residues in the CDR3.

This chain connects TRBV10-3 to TRBJ1-3, with a possible D match to TRBD1 (6 bases). Germline V gene data show CDR1 as ENHRY and CDR2 as SYGVKD. CDR3 length: 12 residues. Trimming cost V 6 bases and J 4 bases, with 7 bases left between them. The CDR3 nucleotides are TGTGCCATCAGCGGGACAGGAAACACCATATATTTT. It specifies CAISGTGNTIYF.

The rearrangement joins TRBV5-6 to TRBJ1-2, with 12 bases that match TRBD1. V shed 3 bases, J shed 8 bases, and the junction held 8 bases outside the gene matches. The CDR3 runs 15 residues. Germline loops: CDR1 SGHDT, CDR2 YYEEEE. The CDR3 sequence: CASSYGTGGPWGYTF. The DNA for the CDR3 is TGTGCCAGCAGCTACGGGACAGGGGGCCCCTGGGGCTACACCTTC.

The J gene is TRBJ1-1, the V gene TRBV29-1; a weak D match, TRBD1 (6 bases). Germline CDR1 is SQVTM and CDR2 is ANQGSEA. The CDR3 spans 16 residues. V lost 6 bases to trimming and J lost 5 bases, with 25 bases between them. The CDR3 loop reads CSVGGSGGGGRTEAFF. CDR3 DNA: TGCAGCGTCGGCGGGAGTGGGGGCGGAGGGAGAACTGAAGCTTTCTTT.

The chain is built from TRBV7-8 and TRBJ2-1, with 10 bases aligning to TRBD2. J was trimmed by 1 base and V by 5 bases; bases with no gene match: 5. The CDR3 runs to 16 residues. Germline CDR1 is SGHVS and CDR2 is FQNEAQ. The CDR3 sequence: CASSQAAGGSYNEQFF. CDR3 DNA: TGTGCCAGCAGCCAAGCAGCGGGGGGGTCCTACAATGAGCAGTTCTTC. The variable domain in full, completed from reference TRBV7-8 and TRBJ2-1, reads GAGVSQSPRYKVAKRGQDVALRCDPISGHVSLFWYQQALGQGPEFLTYFQNEAQLDKSGLPSDRFFAERPEGSVSTLKIQRTQQEDSAVYLCASSQAAGGSYNEQFFGPGTRLTVL.

The chain is built from TRBV28 and TRBJ2-1, with D possibly being TRBD2 (6 bases). The CDR3 has 15 residues. V lost 2 bases and J lost 3, with 11 bases in between. Germline V gene sequence: CDR1 MDHEN, CDR2 SYDVKM. CDR3 sequence (DNA): TGTGCCAGCAGTTTACCGGGAGTAGGCTACAATGAGCAGTTCTTC. Its protein product is CASSLPGVGYNEQFF.

V is TRBV6-1 and J is TRBJ2-7; 10 positions agree with TRBD2. This CDR3 has 15 residues. Germline CDR1 reads MNHNS; CDR2 reads SASEGT. V trimming: 4 bases; J trimming: 3 bases; junction bases outside the gene matches: 6. DNA for the CDR3: TGTGCCAGCAGTGCATTAGCGGGAGGAGGCTACGAGCAGTACTTC. It translates to CASSALAGGGYEQYF.

This clone occurred once. Other DNA variants within this sample encode the same CDR3. The chain uses TRBV6-6 and TRBJ2-1; 11 bases are a match to TRBD1. The junction had 2 bases not matched to a gene; V was cut back by 0 bases and J by 7 bases. CDR3 length: 15 amino acids. The V gene's germline CDR1 is MNHNY and CDR2 SVGAGI (reference sequence). This CDR3 reads CASSYSRDRGNEQFF. CDR3 coding DNA: TGTGCCAGCAGTTACTCCCGGGACAGGGGGAATGAGCAGTTCTTC.

This chain connects TRBV29-1 to TRBJ2-1; D gene unclear. The CDR3 has 13 residues. CDR1 is SQVTM and CDR2 is ANQGSEA in the germline V gene. V was cut by 7 bases and J by 1 base, with 11 bases left in between. The CDR3 nucleotides are TGCAGCGCCCTCGGAGAATCCTACAATGAGCAGTTCTTC. Translating it yields CSALGESYNEQFF.